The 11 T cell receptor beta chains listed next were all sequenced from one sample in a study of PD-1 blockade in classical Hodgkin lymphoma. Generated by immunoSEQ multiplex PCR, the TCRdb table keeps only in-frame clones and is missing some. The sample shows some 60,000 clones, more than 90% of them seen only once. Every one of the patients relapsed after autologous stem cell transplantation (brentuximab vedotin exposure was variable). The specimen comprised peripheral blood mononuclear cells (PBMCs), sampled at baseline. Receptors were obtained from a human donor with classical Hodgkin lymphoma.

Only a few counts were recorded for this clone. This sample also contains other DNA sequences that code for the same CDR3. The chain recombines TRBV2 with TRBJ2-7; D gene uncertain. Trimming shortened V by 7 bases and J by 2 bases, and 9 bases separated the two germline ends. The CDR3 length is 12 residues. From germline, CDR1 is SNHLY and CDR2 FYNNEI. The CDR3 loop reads CASIPGPYEQYF. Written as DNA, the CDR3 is TGTGCCAGCATCCCCGGCCCCTACGAGCAGTACTTC.

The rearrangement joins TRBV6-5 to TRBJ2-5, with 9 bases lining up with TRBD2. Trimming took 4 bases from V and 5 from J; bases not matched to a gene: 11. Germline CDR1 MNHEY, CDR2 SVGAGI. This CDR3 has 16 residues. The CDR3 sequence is CASSSRPGLAWETQYF. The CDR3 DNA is TGTGCCAGCAGTTCTCGCCCGGGACTAGCTTGGGAGACCCAGTACTTC.

The CDR3 sequence is CASSKTSASYNEQFF. CDR3 sequence (DNA): TGTGCCAGCAGCAAAACTAGCGCCTCCTACAATGAGCAGTTCTTC. The rearrangement links TRBV21-1 to TRBJ2-1; the DNA was not used to check the table's D call, TRBD2. TRBV21-1 is classified as a pseudogene. The CDR3 consists of 15 residues.

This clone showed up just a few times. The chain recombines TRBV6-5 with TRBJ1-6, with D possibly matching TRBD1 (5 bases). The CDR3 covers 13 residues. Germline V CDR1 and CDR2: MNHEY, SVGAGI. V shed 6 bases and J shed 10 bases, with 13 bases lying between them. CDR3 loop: CASRLGRESPLHF. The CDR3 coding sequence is TGTGCCAGCAGACTAGGCAGGGAGTCACCCCTCCACTTT.

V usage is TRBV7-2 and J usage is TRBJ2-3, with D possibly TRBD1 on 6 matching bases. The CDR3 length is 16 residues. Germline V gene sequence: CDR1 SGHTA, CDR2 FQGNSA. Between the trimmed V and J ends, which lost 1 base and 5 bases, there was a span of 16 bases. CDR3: CASSLGGTGPGDTQYF. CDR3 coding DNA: TGTGCCAGCAGCTTAGGAGGTACAGGGCCGGGAGATACGCAGTATTTT. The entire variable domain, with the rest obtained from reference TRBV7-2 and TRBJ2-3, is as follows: GAGVSQSPSNKVTEKGKDVELRCDPISGHTALYWYRQSLGQGLEFLIYFQGNSAPDKSGLPSDRFSAERTGGSVSTLTIQRTQQEDSAVYLCASSLGGTGPGDTQYFGPGTRLTVL.

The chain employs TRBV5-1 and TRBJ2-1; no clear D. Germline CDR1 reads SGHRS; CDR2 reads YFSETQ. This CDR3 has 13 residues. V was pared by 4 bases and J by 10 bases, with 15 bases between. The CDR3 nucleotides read TGCGCCAGCAGCCCACCCCCCGATGAAGAGCAGTTCTTC. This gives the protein CASSPPPDEEQFF. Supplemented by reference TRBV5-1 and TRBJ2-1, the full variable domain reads KAGVTQTPRYLIKTRGQQVTLSCSPISGHRSVSWYQQTPGQGLQFLFEYFSETQRNKGNFPGRFSGRQFSNSRSEMNVSTLELGDSALYLCASSPPPDEEQFFGPGTRLTVL.

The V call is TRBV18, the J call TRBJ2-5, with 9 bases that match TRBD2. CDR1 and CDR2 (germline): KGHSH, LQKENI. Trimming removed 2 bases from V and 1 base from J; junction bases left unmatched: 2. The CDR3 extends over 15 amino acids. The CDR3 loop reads CASSPAGGVQETQYF. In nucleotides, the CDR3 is TGTGCCAGCTCACCAGCGGGGGGGGTCCAAGAGACCCAGTACTTC.

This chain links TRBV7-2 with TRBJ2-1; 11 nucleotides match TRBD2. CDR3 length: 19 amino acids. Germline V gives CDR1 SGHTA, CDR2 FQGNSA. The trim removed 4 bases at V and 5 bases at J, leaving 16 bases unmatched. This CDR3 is CASSSRGRASGRQNNEQFF. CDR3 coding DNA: TGTGCCAGCAGCTCTAGGGGGCGGGCTAGCGGGAGGCAAAACAATGAGCAGTTCTTC.

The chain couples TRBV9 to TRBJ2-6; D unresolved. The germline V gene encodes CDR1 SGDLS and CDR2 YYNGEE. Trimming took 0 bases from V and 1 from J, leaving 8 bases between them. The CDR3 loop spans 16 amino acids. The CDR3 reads CASSVVGRSGANVLTF. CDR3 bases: TGTGCCAGCAGCGTAGTTGGCAGGTCTGGGGCCAACGTCCTGACTTTC.

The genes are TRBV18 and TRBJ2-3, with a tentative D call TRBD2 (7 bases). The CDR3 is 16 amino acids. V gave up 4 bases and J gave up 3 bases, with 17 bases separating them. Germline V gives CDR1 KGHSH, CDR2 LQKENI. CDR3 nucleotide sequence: TGTGCCAGCTCACGCCGGGGGGCAGGGCATACAGATACGCAGTATTTT. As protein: CASSRRGAGHTDTQYF.

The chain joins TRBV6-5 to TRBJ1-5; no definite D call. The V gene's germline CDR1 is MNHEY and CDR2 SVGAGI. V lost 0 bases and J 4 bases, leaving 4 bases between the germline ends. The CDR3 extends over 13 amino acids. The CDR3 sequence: CASSYSPNQPQHF. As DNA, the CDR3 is TGTGCCAGCAGTTACTCCCCAAATCAGCCCCAGCATTTT.